This T cell receptor beta chain stems from a study of neoadjuvant anti-PD-1 for oral cavity cancer. The germline V gene encodes CDR1 PRHDT and CDR2 FYEKMQ (reference sequence). This CDR3 has 12 amino acids. V gave up 4 bases and J gave up 15 bases, with 16 bases separating them. The assay was immunoSEQ multiplex PCR, and TCRdb's table has in-frame clones only and misses some. The table records around 14,000 clones, roughly two thirds of them present only once. This clone is a singleton in its sample. The origin of this receptor is a person aged 40-85 years with oral cavity squamous cell carcinoma. V and J are TRBV13 and TRBJ2-4; D is possibly TRBD1 or TRBD2 (5 bases each). The input for sequencing was PBMCs, taken before nivolumab (anti-PD-1) treatment. CDR3 nucleotides: TGTGCCAGCAGCTCGAGGGGCTCCACAGGGTACTTC. Its translation is CASSSRGSTGYF.